This T cell receptor (beta chain) was retrieved from a study of T cell changes during pregnancy in multiple sclerosis. TCRdb's table, derived via immunoSEQ multiplex PCR, lists solely in-frame clones and lacks some. There are 40,000 to 60,000 clones in the sample; 92% occur only once, and around 0.56% lies in the top ten. This clone was counted only a few times. CDR3 length equals 13 residues. Germline CDR1 and CDR2: SGHNT and YYREEE (reference sequence). J lost 4 bases, V lost 3 bases, and 1 base had no gene match. This sequence joins TRBV5-4 and TRBJ1-3, with 7 nucleotides matching TRBD1. The clonotype comes from a female donor with multiple sclerosis, enrolled in a pregnancy study. Material: CD4+ T cells from peripheral blood mononuclear cells, obtained after pregnancy. CDR3 loop: CASSWDSGNTIYF. As DNA, the CDR3 is TGTGCCAGCAGCTGGGACAGCGGAAACACCATATATTTT.